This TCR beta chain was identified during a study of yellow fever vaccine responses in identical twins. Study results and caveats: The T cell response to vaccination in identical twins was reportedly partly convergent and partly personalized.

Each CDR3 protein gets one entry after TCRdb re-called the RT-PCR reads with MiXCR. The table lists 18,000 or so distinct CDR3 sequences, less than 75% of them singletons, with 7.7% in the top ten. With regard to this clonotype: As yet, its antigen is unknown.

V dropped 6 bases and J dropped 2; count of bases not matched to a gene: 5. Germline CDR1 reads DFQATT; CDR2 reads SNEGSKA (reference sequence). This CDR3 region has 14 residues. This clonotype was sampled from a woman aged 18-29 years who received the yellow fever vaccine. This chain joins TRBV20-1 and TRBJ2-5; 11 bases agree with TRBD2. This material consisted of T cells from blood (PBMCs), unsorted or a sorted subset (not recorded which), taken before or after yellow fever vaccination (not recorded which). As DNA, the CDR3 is TGCAGTGCAAGGGGACTAGCGGCACAAGAGACCCAGTACTTC. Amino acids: CSARGLAAQETQYF.